Listed below are T cell receptor beta chains from one sample, sequenced in a study of post-analysis software for immune sequencing data. TCRdb re-called the PCR reads through MiXCR, storing one row per CDR3 protein. Of 400,000 to 500,000 distinct CDR3 sequences listed, about 39% are singletons. The sequenced material came from blood. The receptors derive from a girl aged 2 to 9 with multiple sclerosis. CDR3s include the opening cysteine and the closing phenylalanine or tryptophan. D genes are given only for firm matches. A row's size may be missing; if present it is once, few, many or a size class.

j_gene: TRBJ1-1; v_gene: TRBV7-6; d_gene: TRBD1; abundance: once; CDR3aa: CASSIGTGGDTEAFF; CDR3nt: TGTGCCAGCAGCATCGGGACAGGGGGGGACACTGAAGCTTTCTTT
j_gene: TRBJ2-7; v_gene: TRBV9; d_gene: TRBD2; abundance: .; CDR3aa: CASSALPSGSFYEQYF; CDR3nt: TGTGCCAGCAGCGCCCTACCTAGCGGGAGCTTCTACGAGCAGTACTTC
j_gene: TRBJ2-6; v_gene: TRBV4-2; d_gene: TRBD1; abundance: .; CDR3aa: CASSLVSRRGSSGANVLTF; CDR3nt: TGTGCCAGCAGCCTTGTCAGCCGCAGGGGGTCTTCCGGGGCCAACGTCCTGACTTTC
j_gene: TRBJ2-3; v_gene: TRBV5-1; d_gene: TRBD1; abundance: .; CDR3aa: CASSLGTGATSTDTQYF; CDR3nt: TGCGCCAGCAGCTTGGGGACAGGGGCTACTAGCACAGATACGCAGTATTTT
j_gene: TRBJ1-2; v_gene: TRBV28; d_gene: .; abundance: .; CDR3aa: CASRLGGPLNYGYTF; CDR3nt: TGTGCCAGCAGGTTAGGTGGTCCTCTCAACTATGGCTACACCTTC
j_gene: TRBJ2-7; v_gene: TRBV12-3/TRBV12-4; d_gene: TRBD1; abundance: few; CDR3aa: CASSTGVSYEQYF; CDR3nt: TGTGCCAGCTCCACAGGGGTCTCCTACGAGCAGTACTTC
j_gene: TRBJ2-5; v_gene: TRBV5-1; d_gene: .; abundance: .; CDR3aa: CASSLERHSQETQYF; CDR3nt: TGCGCCAGCAGCTTGGAACGACACAGCCAAGAGACCCAGTACTTC
j_gene: TRBJ1-2; v_gene: TRBV10-3; d_gene: TRBD1; abundance: few; CDR3aa: CAISAGGTNLFNYGYTF; CDR3nt: TGTGCCATCAGTGCAGGGGGGACAAACCTCTTTAACTATGGCTACACCTTC
j_gene: TRBJ2-7; v_gene: TRBV6-6; d_gene: TRBD2; abundance: .; CDR3aa: CASTRTSGSYEQYF; CDR3nt: TGTGCCAGCACACGGACTAGCGGGAGCTACGAGCAGTACTTC
j_gene: TRBJ2-7; v_gene: TRBV28; d_gene: .; abundance: .; CDR3aa: CASRAHDYEQYF; CDR3nt: TGTGCCAGCAGGGCTCACGACTACGAGCAGTACTTC
j_gene: TRBJ2-7; v_gene: TRBV5-1; d_gene: .; abundance: few; CDR3aa: CASKQGPYEQYF; CDR3nt: TGCGCCAGCAAGCAGGGGCCCTACGAGCAGTACTTC
j_gene: TRBJ2-3; v_gene: TRBV9; d_gene: .; abundance: many; CDR3aa: CASSVGVGSTDTQYF; CDR3nt: TGTGCCAGCAGCGTAGGGGTCGGGTCCACAGATACGCAGTATTTT
j_gene: TRBJ1-4; v_gene: TRBV20-1; d_gene: TRBD1; abundance: .; CDR3aa: CSASTGVGEKLFF; CDR3nt: TGCAGTGCTAGTACAGGGGTGGGGGAAAAACTGTTTTTT
j_gene: TRBJ2-5; v_gene: TRBV7-7; d_gene: .; abundance: few; CDR3aa: CASSSLHYGETQYF; CDR3nt: TGTGCTAGCAGCTCATTACATTACGGGGAGACCCAGTACTTC
j_gene: TRBJ2-7; v_gene: TRBV7-2; d_gene: .; abundance: .; CDR3aa: CASSLVLGSYEQYF; CDR3nt: TGTGCCAGCAGCTTAGTTTTGGGATCCTACGAGCAGTACTTC
j_gene: TRBJ2-1; v_gene: TRBV28; d_gene: TRBD2; abundance: .; CDR3aa: CASRGTSGRFEQFF; CDR3nt: TGTGCCAGCAGGGGGACTAGCGGGAGGTTTGAGCAGTTCTTC
j_gene: TRBJ1-2; v_gene: TRBV20-1; d_gene: .; abundance: .; CDR3aa: CSARDPAYGYTF; CDR3nt: TGCAGTGCTAGAGATCCGGCCTATGGCTACACCTTC
j_gene: TRBJ1-4; v_gene: TRBV13; d_gene: .; abundance: few; CDR3aa: CASSRAYNEKLFF; CDR3nt: TGTGCCAGCAGCCGGGCCTATAATGAAAAACTGTTTTTT
j_gene: TRBJ1-2; v_gene: TRBV7-3; d_gene: TRBD1; abundance: .; CDR3aa: CASSLTGGVSYGYTF; CDR3nt: TGTGCCAGCAGCTTAACAGGGGGCGTCTCCTACGGCTACACCTTC
j_gene: TRBJ2-5; v_gene: TRBV25-1; d_gene: .; abundance: few; CDR3aa: CASSDGGRGSFGETQYF; CDR3nt: TGTGCCAGCAGTGATGGGGGCCGGGGGAGTTTTGGAGAGACCCAGTACTTC
j_gene: TRBJ2-7; v_gene: TRBV28; d_gene: .; abundance: few; CDR3aa: CASGLGESSYEQYF; CDR3nt: TGTGCCAGCGGGCTGGGGGAGTCGTCCTACGAGCAGTACTTC
j_gene: TRBJ2-5; v_gene: TRBV5-1; d_gene: .; abundance: few; CDR3aa: CASSLNNQETQYF; CDR3nt: TGCGCCAGCAGCTTGAACAACCAAGAGACCCAGTACTTC
j_gene: TRBJ2-2; v_gene: TRBV7-9; d_gene: TRBD1; abundance: few; CDR3aa: CASSFPLQGASVGELFF; CDR3nt: TGTGCCAGCAGCTTCCCCCTACAGGGGGCCTCGGTCGGGGAGCTGTTTTTT
j_gene: TRBJ2-6; v_gene: TRBV6-6; d_gene: .; abundance: .; CDR3aa: CASSYSRGVGNVLTF; CDR3nt: TGTGCCAGCAGTTACTCGAGGGGGGTAGGCAACGTCCTGACTTTC
j_gene: TRBJ2-3; v_gene: TRBV27; d_gene: TRBD2; abundance: .; CDR3aa: CASSPGTRADTQYF; CDR3nt: TGTGCCAGCAGCCCCGGGACTAGAGCAGATACGCAGTATTTT
j_gene: TRBJ1-1; v_gene: TRBV6-5; d_gene: .; abundance: .; CDR3aa: CASRYGGGMNTEAFF; CDR3nt: TGTGCCAGCAGGTACGGGGGAGGGATGAACACTGAAGCTTTCTTT
j_gene: TRBJ2-7; v_gene: TRBV3-1; d_gene: TRBD2; abundance: .; CDR3aa: CASSQDRGLVPDYEQYF; CDR3nt: TGTGCCAGCAGCCAAGATAGGGGACTAGTTCCGGACTACGAGCAGTACTTC
j_gene: TRBJ2-1; v_gene: TRBV9; d_gene: .; abundance: .; CDR3aa: CASSATSKERGGGSRNEQFF; CDR3nt: TGTGCCAGCAGCGCAACCAGTAAGGAGCGGGGAGGGGGTAGTAGGAATGAGCAGTTCTTC
j_gene: TRBJ2-5; v_gene: TRBV5-6; d_gene: .; abundance: few; CDR3aa: CASSRPPGRQYF; CDR3nt: TGTGCCAGCAGCCGCCCTCCGGGACGTCAGTACTTC
j_gene: TRBJ2-5; v_gene: TRBV2; d_gene: .; abundance: once; CDR3aa: CASCTIKQQETQYF; CDR3nt: TGTGCCAGCTGCACCATAAAACAACAAGAGACCCAGTACTTC
j_gene: TRBJ2-3; v_gene: TRBV7-3; d_gene: .; abundance: .; CDR3aa: CASSLGGGGNTQYF; CDR3nt: TGTGCCAGCAGCTTAGGCGGGGGCGGGAATACGCAGTATTTT
j_gene: TRBJ2-3; v_gene: TRBV4-1; d_gene: .; abundance: few; CDR3aa: CASSQGPGTDTQYF; CDR3nt: TGCGCCAGCAGCCAAGGCCCGGGGACGGATACGCAGTATTTT
j_gene: TRBJ2-3; v_gene: TRBV6-5; d_gene: .; abundance: .; CDR3aa: CASRPRLVADTQYF; CDR3nt: TGTGCCAGCAGACCCAGACTAGTCGCAGATACGCAGTATTTT
j_gene: TRBJ2-3; v_gene: TRBV29-1; d_gene: .; abundance: .; CDR3aa: CSVLSRGLTDTQYF; CDR3nt: TGCAGCGTCCTGAGCAGGGGACTCACAGATACGCAGTATTTT
j_gene: TRBJ2-5; v_gene: TRBV6-2/TRBV6-3; d_gene: .; abundance: .; CDR3aa: CASSSAGLTVETQYF; CDR3nt: TGTGCCAGCAGTTCGGCCGGCCTGACGGTAGAGACCCAGTACTTC
j_gene: TRBJ1-2; v_gene: TRBV9; d_gene: .; abundance: .; CDR3aa: CASSVADRRYYGYTF; CDR3nt: TGTGCCAGCAGCGTAGCTGACAGGCGTTACTATGGCTACACCTTC
j_gene: TRBJ2-1; v_gene: TRBV4-1; d_gene: TRBD2; abundance: few; CDR3aa: CASSGTVLAGGPGNEQFF; CDR3nt: TGCGCCAGCAGCGGAACAGTTTTAGCGGGAGGGCCGGGAAATGAGCAGTTCTTC
j_gene: TRBJ2-7; v_gene: TRBV20-1; d_gene: .; abundance: .; CDR3aa: CSARGDVGQGYEQYF; CDR3nt: TGCAGTGCTAGGGGGGATGTTGGTCAGGGCTACGAGCAGTACTTC
j_gene: TRBJ2-7; v_gene: TRBV28; d_gene: TRBD1; abundance: .; CDR3aa: CASSPVGQDTIYEQYF; CDR3nt: TGTGCCAGCAGTCCGGTGGGACAGGACACGATCTACGAGCAGTACTTC
j_gene: TRBJ1-5; v_gene: TRBV6-5; d_gene: .; abundance: .; CDR3aa: CASSIGQGQPQHF; CDR3nt: TGTGCCAGCAGTATAGGGCAAGGTCAGCCCCAGCATTTT
j_gene: TRBJ1-1; v_gene: TRBV20-1; d_gene: .; abundance: once; CDR3aa: CSARRAVTEAFF; CDR3nt: TGCAGTGCTAGGAGGGCCGTCACTGAAGCTTTCTTT
j_gene: TRBJ1-2; v_gene: TRBV9; d_gene: .; abundance: .; CDR3aa: CASSAQLRARDGYTF; CDR3nt: .
j_gene: TRBJ2-1; v_gene: TRBV5-5; d_gene: TRBD2; abundance: few; CDR3aa: CASSLIGLAGVEQFF; CDR3nt: TGTGCCAGCAGCTTAATCGGACTAGCGGGGGTCGAGCAGTTCTTC
j_gene: TRBJ2-1; v_gene: TRBV5-1; d_gene: .; abundance: few; CDR3aa: CVSSLQGNNEQFF; CDR3nt: TGCGTCAGCAGCTTGCAGGGGAACAATGAGCAGTTCTTC
j_gene: TRBJ2-5; v_gene: TRBV9; d_gene: TRBD1; abundance: .; CDR3aa: CASSSHAGQGAGEQYF; CDR3nt: TGTGCCAGCAGTTCCCACGCGGGACAGGGGGCGGGAGAGCAGTACTTC
j_gene: TRBJ2-5; v_gene: TRBV6-6; d_gene: .; abundance: few; CDR3aa: CASSRQVEEQYF; CDR3nt: TGTGCCAGCAGTCGACAGGTTGAAGAGCAGTACTTC
j_gene: TRBJ2-5; v_gene: TRBV20-1; d_gene: .; abundance: .; CDR3aa: CSASRVRETQYF; CDR3nt: TGCAGTGCTAGTAGGGTCCGAGAGACCCAGTACTTC
j_gene: TRBJ1-4; v_gene: TRBV7-6; d_gene: .; abundance: .; CDR3aa: CASSSTGATNEKLFF; CDR3nt: TGTGCCAGCAGCTCGACAGGCGCAACTAATGAAAAACTGTTTTTT
j_gene: TRBJ2-7; v_gene: TRBV12-3/TRBV12-4; d_gene: .; abundance: .; CDR3aa: CASSLRSMVKEQYF; CDR3nt: TGTGCCAGCAGTTTACGCAGCATGGTGAAGGAGCAGTACTTC
j_gene: TRBJ2-1; v_gene: TRBV7-2; d_gene: .; abundance: few; CDR3aa: CASSLGQASTSSYNEQFF; CDR3nt: TGTGCCAGCAGCTTAGGACAGGCTAGTACCAGCTCCTACAATGAGCAGTTCTTC
j_gene: TRBJ2-3; v_gene: TRBV7-3; d_gene: TRBD2; abundance: .; CDR3aa: CASSLPGGDHSLGKDTQYF; CDR3nt: TGTGCCAGCAGCTTACCCGGGGGGGACCATTCCCTCGGTAAAGATACGCAGTATTTT
j_gene: TRBJ2-1; v_gene: TRBV20-1; d_gene: TRBD2; abundance: few; CDR3aa: CSARWGGRGNEQFF; CDR3nt: TGCAGTGCCAGGTGGGGGGGAAGGGGCAATGAGCAGTTCTTC
j_gene: TRBJ2-2; v_gene: TRBV20-1; d_gene: .; abundance: once; CDR3aa: CSAGLGGGYTGELFF; CDR3nt: TGCAGTGCCGGACTTGGGGGGGGCTACACCGGGGAGCTGTTTTTT
j_gene: TRBJ2-1; v_gene: TRBV29-1; d_gene: TRBD1; abundance: .; CDR3aa: CSVGQGGQFF; CDR3nt: TGCAGCGTTGGACAGGGTGGGCAGTTCTTC
j_gene: TRBJ2-3; v_gene: TRBV9; d_gene: TRBD2; abundance: few; CDR3aa: CASSVPRDYITDTQYF; CDR3nt: TGTGCCAGCAGCGTCCCCCGGGACTATATCACAGATACGCAGTATTTT
j_gene: TRBJ2-7; v_gene: TRBV4-3; d_gene: .; abundance: few; CDR3aa: CASSQGVLSYEQYF; CDR3nt: TGCGCCAGCAGCCAAGGAGTGCTCTCCTACGAGCAGTACTTC
j_gene: TRBJ2-1; v_gene: TRBV20-1; d_gene: TRBD2; abundance: few; CDR3aa: CSARDRGLEGDEQFF; CDR3nt: TGCAGTGCTAGAGATAGGGGACTAGAAGGCGATGAGCAGTTCTTC
j_gene: TRBJ2-7; v_gene: TRBV3-1; d_gene: .; abundance: .; CDR3aa: CASSQVFQGPTYEQYF; CDR3nt: TGTGCCAGCAGCCAAGTCTTCCAGGGCCCGACTTACGAGCAGTACTTC
j_gene: TRBJ2-1; v_gene: TRBV9; d_gene: TRBD1; abundance: few; CDR3aa: CASSAGTGSSYNEQFF; CDR3nt: TGTGCCAGCAGCGCCGGGACAGGGAGCTCCTACAATGAGCAGTTCTTC
j_gene: TRBJ2-3; v_gene: TRBV4-1; d_gene: .; abundance: .; CDR3aa: CASSPPGRGGDTQYF; CDR3nt: TGCGCCAGCAGCCCTCCTGGTCGGGGTGGAGATACGCAGTATTTT